The subject of this entry is one T cell receptor beta chain. The data were taken from a study of shared clonotypes between healthy human individuals. TCRdb's table, derived via immunoSEQ multiplex PCR, lists solely in-frame clones and lacks some. The sample gives 2 million to 3 million clones, 80% to 95% of which show up once; around 0.37% is in the top ten. The clonotype was recovered from a man aged 18 to 35 in good health. Some clones in this sample may be carry-over from other donors' samples. Source material: naive CD4+ T cells from PBMCs. Indicated subset: CD45RA+ positively selected.

The CDR3 bases are TGTGCCAGCAGCTTATTCTGGGCCACGGGGGGTGAAAAACTGTTTTTT. Translated: CASSLFWATGGEKLFF. J is TRBJ1-4 and V is TRBV7-9; possible D gene TRBD1, 5 bases. V shed 2 bases and J shed 7 bases, with 17 bases lying between them. The CDR3 extends over 16 amino acids. Germline CDR1 SEHNR, CDR2 FQNEAQ (reference sequence).